This section outlines one T cell receptor (beta chain) sequence together with its context. The data were obtained in a study of blood T cell repertoires in COVID-19. As for the study in general: COVID-19 samples collected from the United States, Italy and Spain covered acute and convalescent phases. PBMCs, B-cell-depleted T cells, or T cells were the source of the cDNA or gDNA that made up the material.

CDR1 and CDR2 (germline): LGHNA, YNFKEQ. Trimming pared 1 base from V and 5 bases from J, leaving 11 bases between. The CDR3 spans 14 residues. Methods used by the authors: Reference gene primer amplification in the assay estimated nucleated cell counts. Here immunoSEQ multiplex PCR was the method, and the copy in TCRdb shows in-frame clones only, minus some. V and J calls and clone size come straight from that table; D and trimming were deduced from the DNA. The sample has about 120,000 clones, 79% seen once. The clonotype originates from a woman of 80 years or more with acute or convalescent COVID-19. The chain combines TRBV4-2 with TRBJ2-5; perhaps TRBD1 as D (5 bases). Input material: peripheral blood. CDR3 DNA: TGTGCCAGCAGCCAAGCCGGCAGGGTTGAGACCCAGTACTTC. It is translated as CASSQAGRVETQYF.